Sequencing of this TCR beta chain was carried out in a study of cytomegalovirus exposure and HLA in healthy donors. Whole-study context: Earlier work reported some 110 million unique TCR beta sequences from about 180 million T cells.

Findings of the study overall: It emerged from a later analysis that several of the most significant clusters appeared to be linked to common viral pathogens.

Regarding this clone: The antigen is undetermined.

PCR primers comprised 60 Vbeta and 13 Jbeta primers. TCRdb's copy holds only in-frame clones and misses some; the assay was immunoSEQ multiplex PCR. The table shows 200,000 to 250,000 clones, with about 84% occurring only once. The receptor was isolated from a human donor in good health. The specimen was PBMCs.

The CDR3 reads CAWSVYGGGNEKLFF. The CDR3 DNA reads as TGTGCCTGGAGTGTTTACGGGGGAGGAAATGAAAAACTGTTTTTT. This sequence joins TRBV30 and TRBJ1-4; D might be TRBD1 (5 bases). CDR3 length: 15 amino acids. The germline V gene has CDR1 GTSNPN and CDR2 SVGIG (reference sequence). V lost 0 bases to trimming and J lost 5 bases, with 13 bases between them.